This TCR beta chain was identified during a study of radiotherapy plus CTLA-4 blockade in lung cancer. TCRdb's table, derived via immunoSEQ multiplex PCR, lists solely in-frame clones and lacks some. Among more than 75,000 clones listed, approximately 72% were seen once. With V trimmed by 3 bases and J by 9 bases, 6 bases remained unmatched. The length of the CDR3 is 15 residues. CDR1 and CDR2 from the germline V gene are SGHNT and YENEEA. Sequenced material: peripheral blood, taken from a patient treated with radiotherapy plus ipilimumab. The sequence was obtained from a human donor with non-small cell lung cancer who had a partial response to radiotherapy plus ipilimumab. Some clones in this sample may be carry-over from other donors' samples. The chain joins TRBV11-3 to TRBJ2-1; 12 nucleotides line up with TRBD1. The CDR3 sequence: CASSLAGTGGREQFF. The CDR3 nucleotides read TGTGCCAGCAGCTTGGCCGGGACAGGGGGCCGTGAGCAGTTCTTC.